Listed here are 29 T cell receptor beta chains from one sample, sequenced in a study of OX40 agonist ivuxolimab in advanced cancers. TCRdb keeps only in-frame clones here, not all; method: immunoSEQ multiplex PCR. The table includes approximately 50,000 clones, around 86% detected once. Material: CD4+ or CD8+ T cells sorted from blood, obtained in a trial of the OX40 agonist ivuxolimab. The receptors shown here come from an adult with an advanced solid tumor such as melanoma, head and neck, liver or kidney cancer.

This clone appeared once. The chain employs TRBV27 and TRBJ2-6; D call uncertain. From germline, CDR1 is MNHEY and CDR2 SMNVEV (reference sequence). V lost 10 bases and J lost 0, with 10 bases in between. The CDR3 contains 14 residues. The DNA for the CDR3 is TGTGCCACCCGGCCACCCTCTGGGGCCAACGTCCTGACTTTC. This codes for CATRPPSGANVLTF.

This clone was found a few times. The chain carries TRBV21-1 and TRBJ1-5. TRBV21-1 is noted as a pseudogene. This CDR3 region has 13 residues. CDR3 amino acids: CASSKEGNQPQHF. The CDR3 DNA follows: TGTGCCAGCAGCAAAGAGGGCAATCAGCCCCAGCATTTT.

CDR3 coding DNA: TGTGCCAGCAGTACCGAAGAGACCCAGTACTTC. As protein: CASSTEETQYF. The V gene is TRBV28, the J gene TRBJ2-5, with no clear D. The V gene lost 5 bases and the J gene lost 3 bases, with 4 bases spanning the gap. The CDR3 is made up of 11 amino acids. In germline, CDR1 is MDHEN, CDR2 SYDVKM.

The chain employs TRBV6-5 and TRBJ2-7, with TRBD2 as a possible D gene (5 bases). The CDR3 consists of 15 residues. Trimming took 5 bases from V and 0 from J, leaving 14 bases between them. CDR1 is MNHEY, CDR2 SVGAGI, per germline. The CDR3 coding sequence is TGTGCCAGCAGTCAGACGGGGTATAACTCCTACGAGCAGTACTTC. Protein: CASSQTGYNSYEQYF.

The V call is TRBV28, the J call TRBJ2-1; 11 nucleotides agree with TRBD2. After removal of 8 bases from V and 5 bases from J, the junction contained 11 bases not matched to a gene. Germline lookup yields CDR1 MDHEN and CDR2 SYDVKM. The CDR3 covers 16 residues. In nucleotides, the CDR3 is TGTGCCAGCGTGGTCGGAGGGACTAGCGGAGACAATGAGCAGTTCTTC. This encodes CASVVGGTSGDNEQFF.

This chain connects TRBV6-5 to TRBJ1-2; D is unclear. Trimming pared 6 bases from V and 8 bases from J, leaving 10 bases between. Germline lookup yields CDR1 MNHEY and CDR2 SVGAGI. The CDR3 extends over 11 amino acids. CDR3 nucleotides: TGTGCCAGCAGCTCCAGTGGAGGCTACACCTTC. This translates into CASSSSGGYTF.

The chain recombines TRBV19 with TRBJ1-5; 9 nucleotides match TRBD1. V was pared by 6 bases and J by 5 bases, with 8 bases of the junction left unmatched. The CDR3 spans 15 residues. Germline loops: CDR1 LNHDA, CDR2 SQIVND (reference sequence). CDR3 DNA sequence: TGTGCCAGTAGGGATGGACAGGGGTCTTATCAGCCCCAGCATTTT. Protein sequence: CASRDGQGSYQPQHF.

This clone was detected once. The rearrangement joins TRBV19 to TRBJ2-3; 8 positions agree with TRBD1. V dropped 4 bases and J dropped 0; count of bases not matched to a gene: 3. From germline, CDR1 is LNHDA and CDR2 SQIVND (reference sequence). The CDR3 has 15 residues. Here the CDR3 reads CASSTGQGSTDTQYF. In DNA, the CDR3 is TGTGCCAGTAGTACAGGACAGGGTAGCACAGATACGCAGTATTTT.

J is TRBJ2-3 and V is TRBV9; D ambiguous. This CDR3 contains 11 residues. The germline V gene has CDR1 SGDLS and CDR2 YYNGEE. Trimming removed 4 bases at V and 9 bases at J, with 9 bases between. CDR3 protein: CASSPVETQYF. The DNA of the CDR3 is TGTGCCAGCAGCCCGGTGGAGACGCAGTATTTT.

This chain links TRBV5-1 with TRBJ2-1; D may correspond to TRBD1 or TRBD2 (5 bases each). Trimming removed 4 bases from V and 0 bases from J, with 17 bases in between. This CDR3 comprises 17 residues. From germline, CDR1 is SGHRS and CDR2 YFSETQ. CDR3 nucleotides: TGCGCCAGCAGCCAATGGGGCCGGGATTCCTCCTACAATGAGCAGTTCTTC. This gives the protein CASSQWGRDSSYNEQFF.

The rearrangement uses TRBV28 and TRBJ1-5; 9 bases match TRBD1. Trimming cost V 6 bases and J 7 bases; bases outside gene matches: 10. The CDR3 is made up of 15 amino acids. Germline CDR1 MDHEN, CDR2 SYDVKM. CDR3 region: CASSKGTGSHQPQHF. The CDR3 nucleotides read TGTGCCAGCAGCAAAGGGACAGGGAGCCACCAGCCCCAGCATTTT.

CDR3 amino acids: CSARRDNEQFF. The CDR3 DNA reads as TGCAGCGCAAGAAGAGACAATGAGCAGTTCTTC. This rearrangement joins TRBV20-1 to TRBJ2-1; no clear D. Germline CDR1 is DFQATT and CDR2 is SNEGSKA (reference sequence). This CDR3 has 11 amino acids.

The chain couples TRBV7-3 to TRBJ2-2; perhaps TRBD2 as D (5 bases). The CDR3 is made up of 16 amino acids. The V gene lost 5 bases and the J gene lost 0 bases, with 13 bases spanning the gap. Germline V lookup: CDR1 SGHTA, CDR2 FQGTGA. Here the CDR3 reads CASSRQRATNTGELFF. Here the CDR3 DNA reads TGTGCCAGCAGCCGCCAGAGGGCCACGAACACCGGGGAGCTGTTTTTT.

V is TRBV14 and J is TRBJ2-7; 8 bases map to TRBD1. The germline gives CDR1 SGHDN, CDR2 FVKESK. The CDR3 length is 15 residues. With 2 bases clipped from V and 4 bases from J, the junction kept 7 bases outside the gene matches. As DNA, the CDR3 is TGTGCCAGCAGCCAAAAGACAGGGGTAGCGTACGAGCAGTACTTC. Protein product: CASSQKTGVAYEQYF.

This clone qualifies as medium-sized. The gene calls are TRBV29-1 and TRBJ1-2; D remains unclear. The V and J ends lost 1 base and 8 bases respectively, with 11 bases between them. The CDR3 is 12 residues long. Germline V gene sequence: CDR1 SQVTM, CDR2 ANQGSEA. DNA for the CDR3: TGCAGCGTTGAAGGAGGCTACGGCGGCTACACCTTC. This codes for CSVEGGYGGYTF.

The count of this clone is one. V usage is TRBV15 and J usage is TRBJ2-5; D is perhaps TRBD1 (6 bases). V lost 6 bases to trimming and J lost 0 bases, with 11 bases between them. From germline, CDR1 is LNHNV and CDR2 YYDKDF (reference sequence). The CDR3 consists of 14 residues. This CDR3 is CATRLGADQETQYF. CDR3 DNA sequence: TGTGCCACCAGACTGGGGGCAGACCAAGAGACCCAGTACTTC.

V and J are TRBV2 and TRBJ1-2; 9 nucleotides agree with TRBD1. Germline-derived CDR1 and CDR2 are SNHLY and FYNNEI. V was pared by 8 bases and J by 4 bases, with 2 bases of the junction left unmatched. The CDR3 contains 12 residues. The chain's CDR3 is CASGQGTYGYTF. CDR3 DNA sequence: TGTGCCAGCGGACAGGGGACCTATGGCTACACCTTC.

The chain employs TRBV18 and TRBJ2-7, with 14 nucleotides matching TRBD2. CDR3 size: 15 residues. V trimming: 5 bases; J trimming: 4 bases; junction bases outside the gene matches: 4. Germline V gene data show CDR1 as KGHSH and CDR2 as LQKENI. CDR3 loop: CASSVGLAGEYEQYF. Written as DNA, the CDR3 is TGTGCCAGCTCAGTGGGACTAGCGGGAGAGTACGAGCAGTACTTC.

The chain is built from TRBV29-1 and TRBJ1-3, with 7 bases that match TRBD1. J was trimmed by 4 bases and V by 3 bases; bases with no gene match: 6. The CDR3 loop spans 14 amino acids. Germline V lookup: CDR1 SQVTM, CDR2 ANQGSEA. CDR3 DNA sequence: TGCAGCGTTGAGAAGACAGGGCGGGGAAACACCATATATTTT. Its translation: CSVEKTGRGNTIYF.

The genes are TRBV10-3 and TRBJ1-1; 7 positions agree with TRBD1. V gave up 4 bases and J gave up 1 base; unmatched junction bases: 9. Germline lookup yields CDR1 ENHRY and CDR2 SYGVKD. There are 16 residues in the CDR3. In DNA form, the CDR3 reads TGTGCCATCAGTGCCCGGCCGACAGGGACGAACACTGAAGCTTTCTTT. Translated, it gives CAISARPTGTNTEAFF.

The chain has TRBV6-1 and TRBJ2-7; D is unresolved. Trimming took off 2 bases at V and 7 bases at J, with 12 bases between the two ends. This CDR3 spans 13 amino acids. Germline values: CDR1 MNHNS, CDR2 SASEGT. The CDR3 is CASSERVIGEQYF. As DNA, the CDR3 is TGTGCCAGCAGTGAAAGGGTCATCGGGGAGCAGTACTTC.

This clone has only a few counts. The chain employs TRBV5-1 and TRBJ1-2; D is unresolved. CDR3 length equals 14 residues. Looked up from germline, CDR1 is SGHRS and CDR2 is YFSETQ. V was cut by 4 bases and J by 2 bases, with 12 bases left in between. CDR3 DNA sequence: TGCGCCAGCAGCCCGGGGTCCTTAAACTATGGCTACACCTTC. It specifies CASSPGSLNYGYTF. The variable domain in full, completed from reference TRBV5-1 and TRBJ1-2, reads KAGVTQTPRYLIKTRGQQVTLSCSPISGHRSVSWYQQTPGQGLQFLFEYFSETQRNKGNFPGRFSGRQFSNSRSEMNVSTLELGDSALYLCASSPGSLNYGYTFGSGTRLTVV.

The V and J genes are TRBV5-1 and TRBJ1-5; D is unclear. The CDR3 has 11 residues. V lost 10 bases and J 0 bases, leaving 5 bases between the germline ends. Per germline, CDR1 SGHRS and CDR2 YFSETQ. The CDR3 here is CAGNSNQPQHF. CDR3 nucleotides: TGCGCCGGGAATAGCAATCAGCCCCAGCATTTT. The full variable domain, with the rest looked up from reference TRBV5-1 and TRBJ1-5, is KAGVTQTPRYLIKTRGQQVTLSCSPISGHRSVSWYQQTPGQGLQFLFEYFSETQRNKGNFPGRFSGRQFSNSRSEMNVSTLELGDSALYLCAGNSNQPQHFGDGTRLSIL.

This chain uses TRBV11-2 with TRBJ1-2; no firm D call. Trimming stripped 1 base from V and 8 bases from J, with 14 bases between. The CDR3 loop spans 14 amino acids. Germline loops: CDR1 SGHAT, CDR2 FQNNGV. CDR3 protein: CASSLVGPDSGYTF. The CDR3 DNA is TGTGCCAGCAGCTTAGTTGGACCCGATAGCGGCTACACCTTC.

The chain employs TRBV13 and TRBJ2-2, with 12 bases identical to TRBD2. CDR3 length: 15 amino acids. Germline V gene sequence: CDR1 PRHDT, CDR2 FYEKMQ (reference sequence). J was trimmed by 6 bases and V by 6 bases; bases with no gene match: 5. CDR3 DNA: TGTGCCAGCAGTCAACTAGCGGGAGGCCCCGGGGAGCTGTTTTTT. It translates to CASSQLAGGPGELFF.

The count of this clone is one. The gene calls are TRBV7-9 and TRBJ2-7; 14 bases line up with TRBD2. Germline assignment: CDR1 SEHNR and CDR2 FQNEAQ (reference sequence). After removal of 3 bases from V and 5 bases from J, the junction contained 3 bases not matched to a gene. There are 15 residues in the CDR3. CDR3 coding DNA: TGTGCCAGCAGCTTGGGACTAGCGGGAGTTGACGAGCAGTACTTC. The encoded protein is CASSLGLAGVDEQYF.

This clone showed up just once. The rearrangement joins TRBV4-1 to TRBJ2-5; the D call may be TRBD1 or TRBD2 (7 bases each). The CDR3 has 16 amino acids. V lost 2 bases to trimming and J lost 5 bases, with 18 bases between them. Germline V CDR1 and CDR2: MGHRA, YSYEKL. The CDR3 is CASSQTLGGGFETQYF. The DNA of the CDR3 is TGCGCCAGCAGCCAAACGCTGGGAGGGGGCTTTGAGACCCAGTACTTC.

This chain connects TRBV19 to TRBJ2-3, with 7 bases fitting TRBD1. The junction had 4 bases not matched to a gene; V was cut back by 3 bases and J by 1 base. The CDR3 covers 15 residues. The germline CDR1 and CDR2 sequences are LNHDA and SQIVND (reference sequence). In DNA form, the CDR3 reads TGTGCCAGTAGTATTCAGAGGGGGCGCACAGATACGCAGTATTTT. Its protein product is CASSIQRGRTDTQYF.

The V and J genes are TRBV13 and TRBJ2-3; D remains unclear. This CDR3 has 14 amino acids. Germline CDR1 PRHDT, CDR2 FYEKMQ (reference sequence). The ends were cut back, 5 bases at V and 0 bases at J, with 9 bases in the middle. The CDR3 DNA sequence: TGTGCCAGCAGCAGACCTGACAGCACAGATACGCAGTATTTT. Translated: CASSRPDSTDTQYF.